This TCR beta chain is from a study of blood T cell repertoires in COVID-19. Trimming removed 5 bases from V and 3 bases from J; junction bases left unmatched: 12. The CDR3 consists of 16 residues. The V gene's germline CDR1 is SEHNR and CDR2 FQNEAQ (reference sequence). In the authors' workflow: Amplification of reference gene primers provided the estimated nucleated cell counts. Some clones are missing from TCRdb's copy, which holds only in-frame ones; the method was immunoSEQ multiplex PCR. The V and J calls and clone size are taken from that table; D and trimming were inferred from the DNA. The sample lists about 150,000 clones, 87% occurring once.

V gene TRBV7-9 combines with J gene TRBJ1-2; 7 positions match TRBD1. Sequenced material: peripheral blood. This TCR was recovered from a human donor in a cohort sampled during active COVID-19. The CDR3 DNA reads TGTGCCAGCAGCCCTGGGGACAGCCAGCCCGACTATGGCTACACCTTC. This translates into CASSPGDSQPDYGYTF.